A selection of T cell receptor beta chains follows, all from one sample in a study of shared clonotypes between healthy human individuals. Assay: immunoSEQ multiplex PCR; the TCRdb copy retains only in-frame clones and omits some. The sample shows fewer than 1.6 million clones, roughly 98.5% of them seen only once. The sample comprised naive CD4+ T cells sorted from blood. The source of these receptors is a man aged 30 to 39 in good health. Each CDR3 is given with its conserved first and last residue. A D gene is named only where the DNA matches it firmly. Part of the rows lack a size; the others show once, few, many or a class for expanded clones.

TRBJ2-7,TRBV7-2,NA,NA,TGTGCCAGCAGCTTAGCGGGACTTACCTACGAGCAGTACTTC,CASSLAGLTYEQYF
TRBJ1-2,TRBV19,NA,NA,TGTGCCAGTAGTATTCCGGGGGCGTGGGGCTACACCTTC,CASSIPGAWGYTF
TRBJ1-1,TRBV15,NA,NA,TGTGCCACCAGCAGAGAAAAGGTTTTGACTGAAGCTTTCTTT,CATSREKVLTEAFF
TRBJ2-7,TRBV20-1,few,NA,TGCAGTGCTAGAGATGGCTACGAGCAGTACTTC,CSARDGYEQYF
TRBJ1-5,TRBV15,NA,TRBD1,TGTGCCACCAGCAGAGAAGGACAGGGCAGGCAGCCCCAGCATTTT,CATSREGQGRQPQHF
TRBJ2-1,TRBV11-3,NA,TRBD2,TGTGCCAGCAGCTTAGGGCCTAGCGGGAGGAATGAGCAGTTCTTC,CASSLGPSGRNEQFF
TRBJ2-5,TRBV5-4,NA,TRBD1,TGTGCCAGCAGCGGGACAGACAAGAAGGCCTATCAAGAGACCCAGTACTTC,CASSGTDKKAYQETQYF
TRBJ2-5,TRBV28,NA,TRBD1,TGTGCCAGCAGGAACCAAGGGGGCACGGGAGAGACCCAGTACTTC,CASRNQGGTGETQYF
TRBJ1-4,TRBV5-1,NA,NA,TGCGCCAGCAGCGGGATAGAGAATGAAAAACTGTTTTTT,CASSGIENEKLFF
TRBJ1-3,TRBV15,NA,NA,TGTGCCACCAGCAGAGATCTGGGTAGCTCTGGAAACACCATATATTTT,CATSRDLGSSGNTIYF
TRBJ1-2,TRBV28,once,TRBD1,TGTGCCAGCACAGGGGGCAATAACTATGGCTACACCTTC,CASTGGNNYGYTF